This TCR beta chain was captured in a study of Ad26.COV2.S vaccination and SARS-CoV-2 variants. This clone was found once. Assay used: immunoSEQ multiplex PCR; TCRdb lists only in-frame clones, some missing. The top ten hold 1.5% to 2.5% of the sample, which has some 300,000 clones, more than 70% seen once. Treatment here: 15 to 20 received Ad26.COV2.S at low or high dose, single or two shots; several received placebo; per-sample allocation not given. The study sampled participants on day 63 after the first vaccine or placebo injection. This CDR3 is 13 amino acids long. CDR1 is SGHTA, CDR2 FQGNSA, per germline. The trim removed 4 bases at V and 4 bases at J, leaving 3 bases unmatched.

The receptor was isolated from a person between 18 and 60 years old who received the Ad26.COV2.S COVID-19 vaccine or a placebo. The sample here was peripheral blood, taken in a trial of Ad26.COV2.S vaccine versus placebo. V and J are TRBV7-2 and TRBJ1-1; 7 positions match TRBD1. Here the CDR3 DNA reads TGTGCCAGCAGCTCCGCAGGGGGCACTGAAGCTTTCTTT. It specifies CASSSAGGTEAFF.